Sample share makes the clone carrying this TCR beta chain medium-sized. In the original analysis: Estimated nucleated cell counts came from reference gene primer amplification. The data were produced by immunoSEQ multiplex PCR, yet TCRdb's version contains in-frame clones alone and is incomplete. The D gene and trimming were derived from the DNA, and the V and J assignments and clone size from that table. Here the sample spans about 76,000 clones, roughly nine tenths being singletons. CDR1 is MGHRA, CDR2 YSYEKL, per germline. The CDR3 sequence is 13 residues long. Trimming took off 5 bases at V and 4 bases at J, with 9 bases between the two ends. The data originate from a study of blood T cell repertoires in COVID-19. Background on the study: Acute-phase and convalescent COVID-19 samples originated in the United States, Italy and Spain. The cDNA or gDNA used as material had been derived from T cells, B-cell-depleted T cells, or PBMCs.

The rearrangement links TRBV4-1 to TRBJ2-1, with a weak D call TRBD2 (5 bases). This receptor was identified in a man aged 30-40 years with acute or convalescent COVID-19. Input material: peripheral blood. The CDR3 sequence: CASSSDFYNEQFF. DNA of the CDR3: TGCGCCAGCAGCTCGGACTTTTACAATGAGCAGTTCTTC.